This TCR beta chain appears in the sequencing data of a study of blood T cell repertoires in COVID-19. About the research overall: Sources were T cells, B-cell-depleted T cells, or PBMCs; the material itself was cDNA or gDNA.

Clones were read by immunoSEQ multiplex PCR, and TCRdb kept only the in-frame ones, dropping some. The data show about 180,000 clones, with 75% to 90% seen just once and over 6% held by the top ten. Those enrolled in Seattle joined during active infection and were followed longitudinally afterward. Germline V gene lookup returns CDR1 LNHDA and CDR2 SQIVND (reference sequence). V lost 1 base and J lost 6, with 6 bases in between. The CDR3 spans 12 residues. The sequenced sample consisted of peripheral blood. This rearrangement joins TRBV19 to TRBJ1-1; D not certain. The receptor was derived from a woman in her 70s with COVID-19, enrolled during active disease. CDR3 sequence reads: CASSIGVAEAFF. CDR3 coding DNA: TGTGCCAGTAGTATAGGCGTCGCTGAAGCTTTCTTT.